A selection of T cell receptor beta chains follows, all from one sample in a study of T cells after yellow fever vaccination. TCRdb fed the 5' RACE reads into MiXCR, producing one record per CDR3 protein. The sample shows some 110,000 distinct CDR3 sequences, approximately 8.4% of them seen only once. The sequencing here drew on CD8+ T cells sorted from PBMCs, taken 45 days after the yellow fever booster vaccination. The receptors shown here come from a man aged 30 to 45 who received the YFV17D yellow fever vaccine. The CDR3 runs from the conserved cysteine through the conserved F or W. The D gene is left open where the match is weak. Clone size is not always given. Where it is, it says once, few, many or a class for expanded clones.

V gene,D gene,clone size,J gene,CDR3 protein,CDR3 DNA
TRBV20-1,TRBD2,many,TRBJ2-3,CSARDPGGVGDTQYF,TGCAGTGCTAGAGATCCGGGGGGAGTGGGAGATACGCAGTATTTT
TRBV25-1,TRBD2,many,TRBJ2-1,CASSGAGTNALNEQFF,TGTGCCAGCAGTGGAGCCGGGACTAACGCCCTTAATGAGCAGTTCTTC
TRBV7-9,-,few,TRBJ2-5,CASSLALGLVETQYF,TGTGCCAGCAGCTTAGCGTTGGGGCTCGTTGAGACCCAGTACTTC
TRBV7-2,TRBD2,many,TRBJ2-7,CASSLAGLATSGVLEQYF,TGTGCCAGCAGCTTAGCGGGACTAGCGACTTCGGGCGTCCTCGAGCAGTACTTC
TRBV15,-,many,TRBJ1-2,CATSDGPANYGYTF,TGTGCCACCAGCGATGGCCCAGCTAACTATGGCTACACCTTC
TRBV4-3,-,-,TRBJ2-5,CASSQGPVETQYF,TGCGCCAGCAGCCAAGGCCCAGTGGAGACCCAGTACTTC
TRBV7-8,TRBD2,many,TRBJ2-4,CASSTGLAVSQNIQYF,TGTGCCAGCAGCACGGGACTAGCGGTGTCACAAAACATTCAGTACTTC
TRBV7-9,-,-,TRBJ2-2,CASSPARAAGELFF,TGTGCCAGCAGCCCAGCGCGGGCAGCCGGGGAGCTGTTTTTT
TRBV12-3/TRBV12-4,-,many,TRBJ1-2,CASPFRGREGYTF,TGTGCCAGCCCGTTCCGGGGGCGAGAAGGCTACACCTTC
TRBV7-9,-,many,TRBJ2-7,CASSLEGRPTYEQYF,TGTGCCAGCAGCTTAGAGGGGAGACCCACCTACGAGCAGTACTTC
TRBV20-1,-,-,TRBJ1-1,CSASVTGNTEAFF,TGCAGTGCTAGTGTCACGGGGAACACTGAAGCTTTCTTT
TRBV10-3,-,many,TRBJ2-7,CAISERGGDIPLEQYF,TGTGCCATCAGTGAGCGGGGAGGAGACATTCCGCTCGAGCAGTACTTC
TRBV29-1,-,many,TRBJ2-2,CSVEDLDRLNTGELFF,TGCAGCGTTGAAGATCTGGATAGATTAAACACCGGGGAGCTGTTTTTT
TRBV27,TRBD2,many,TRBJ2-1,CASRGLAGHNSYNEQFF,TGTGCCAGCCGAGGTCTAGCGGGCCACAACTCCTACAATGAGCAGTTCTTC
TRBV12-3/TRBV12-4,-,few,TRBJ2-2,CAAPLGATGELFF,TGTGCCGCCCCACTAGGGGCCACCGGGGAGCTGTTTTTT
TRBV19,TRBD2,few,TRBJ2-1,CASSISRISGREQFF,TGTGCCAGTAGTATTAGTAGGATTAGCGGGAGGGAGCAGTTCTTC
TRBV6-5,TRBD2,many,TRBJ2-7,CASSYDGREGYPLSYEQYF,TGTGCCAGCAGTTATGATGGGCGGGAGGGCTACCCCCTATCCTACGAGCAGTACTTC
TRBV20-1,-,many,TRBJ2-1,CSAKRVGEQFF,TGCAGTGCTAAAAGGGTGGGTGAGCAGTTCTTC
TRBV7-9,TRBD2,few,TRBJ2-5,CASSSGGLETQYF,TGTGCCAGCAGCTCGGGGGGGCTGGAGACCCAGTACTTC
TRBV5-1,-,many,TRBJ1-2,CASSLVGSHYGYTF,TGCGCCAGCAGCTTGGTTGGGAGTCACTATGGCTACACCTTC
TRBV7-4,-,many,TRBJ2-7,CASSLKVSREQYF,TGTGCCAGCAGCTTAAAAGTTTCCCGGGAGCAGTACTTC
TRBV5-1,-,many,TRBJ2-1,CASSSSLGTANEQFF,TGCGCCAGCAGCTCTTCGCTCGGGACGGCAAATGAGCAGTTCTTC
TRBV20-1,-,many,TRBJ2-1,CSANREDSYNEQFF,TGCAGTGCAAACAGGGAAGATTCCTACAATGAGCAGTTCTTC
TRBV5-4,-,-,TRBJ1-3,CASSLPRGGNSNTIYF,TGTGCCAGCAGCTTGCCCCGGGGAGGGAACTCCAACACCATATATTTT
TRBV6-5,-,few,TRBJ2-5,CASSYGAGGMWKETQYF,TGTGCCAGCAGTTACGGAGCCGGAGGGATGTGGAAAGAGACCCAGTACTTC
TRBV7-9,-,-,TRBJ2-1,CASSPGTLWQFF,TGTGCCAGCAGCCCGGGGACACTTTGGCAGTTCTTC
TRBV20-1,-,many,TRBJ2-2,CSVRDYPGELFF,TGCAGCGTCCGGGATTATCCCGGGGAGCTGTTTTTT
TRBV27,-,-,TRBJ2-7,CASSSTPPYEQYF,TGTGCCAGCAGTTCGACACCCCCCTACGAGCAGTACTTC
TRBV6-1,-,many,TRBJ2-3,CASSQDLNGDTQYF,TGTGCCAGCAGTCAGGACCTAAATGGGGATACGCAGTATTTT
TRBV7-2,TRBD1,many,TRBJ2-2,CASSSWDRDGGELFF,TGTGCCAGCAGCTCCTGGGACAGGGACGGCGGGGAGCTGTTTTTT
TRBV27,-,few,TRBJ2-6,CASSTNSGANVLTF,TGTGCCAGCAGTACCAACTCTGGGGCCAACGTCCTGACTTTC
TRBV7-2,-,many,TRBJ2-7,CASSLGGSPSYEQYF,TGTGCCAGCAGCTTAGGGGGGTCTCCGAGCTACGAGCAGTACTTC
TRBV10-1,TRBD2,many,TRBJ2-5,CASSESIVAGRQETQYF,TGCGCCAGCAGTGAGTCGATAGTAGCGGGACGGCAAGAGACCCAGTACTTC
TRBV7-9,TRBD2,-,TRBJ2-5,CASKGTGTSGRETQYF,TGTGCCAGCAAGGGCACCGGGACTAGCGGGAGGGAGACCCAGTACTTC
TRBV3-1,TRBD2,few,TRBJ2-6,CASSQTVLRRESSGANVLTF,TGTGCCAGCAGCCAAACGGTGTTGAGGCGGGAGAGCTCTGGGGCCAACGTCCTGACTTTC
TRBV12-3/TRBV12-4,-,few,TRBJ1-3,CASSLKSSGNTIYF,TGTGCCAGCAGCCTCAAATCTTCTGGAAACACCATATATTTT
TRBV15,-,many,TRBJ1-5,CATSRDRGNQPQHF,TGTGCCACCAGCAGAGATCGGGGCAATCAGCCCCAGCATTTT
TRBV7-8,TRBD2,many,TRBJ2-1,CASSIAGGGNEQFF,TGTGCCAGCAGCATAGCGGGAGGAGGCAATGAGCAGTTCTTC
TRBV7-6,-,-,TRBJ2-1,CASSPQGHFVTGLNEQFF,TGTGCCAGCAGCCCCCAAGGACACTTTGTAACGGGATTGAATGAGCAGTTCTTC
TRBV5-6,TRBD1,-,TRBJ2-7,CASSLPPGQGNEQYF,TGTGCCAGCAGCTTGCCGCCGGGACAGGGAAACGAGCAGTACTTC
TRBV20-1,TRBD1,many,TRBJ2-7,CSAGDSLDEQYF,TGCAGTGCTGGGGACAGTCTAGACGAGCAGTACTTC
TRBV6-5,-,few,TRBJ2-2,CASSYRTSLAGELFF,TGTGCCAGCAGTTACCGGACTTCCTTGGCCGGGGAGCTGTTTTTT
TRBV5-3,-,-,TRBJ2-2,CARSRRPDTGELFF,TGTGCCAGAAGCCGTCGGCCCGACACCGGGGAGCTGTTTTTT
TRBV20-1,-,many,TRBJ2-1,CSASDGELEQFF,TGCAGTGCCTCGGACGGGGAATTGGAGCAGTTCTTC
TRBV7-2,-,many,TRBJ2-1,CASSLVVNNEQFF,TGTGCCAGCAGCTTAGTGGTGAACAATGAGCAGTTCTTC
TRBV12-5,-,-,TRBJ1-5,CASGSVGRNQPQHF,TGTGCTAGTGGGTCCGTGGGAAGGAATCAGCCCCAGCATTTT
TRBV27,TRBD2,-,TRBJ2-1,CASRRGGNEQFF,TGTGCCAGCAGAAGGGGAGGGAATGAGCAGTTCTTC
TRBV27,-,-,TRBJ1-1,CASSLPGTEAFF,TGTGCCAGCAGTTTACCGGGGACTGAAGCTTTCTTT
TRBV5-6,TRBD2,medium-sized,TRBJ2-7,CASSLSGGEQYF,TGTGCCAGCAGCTTGTCGGGGGGCGAGCAGTACTTC